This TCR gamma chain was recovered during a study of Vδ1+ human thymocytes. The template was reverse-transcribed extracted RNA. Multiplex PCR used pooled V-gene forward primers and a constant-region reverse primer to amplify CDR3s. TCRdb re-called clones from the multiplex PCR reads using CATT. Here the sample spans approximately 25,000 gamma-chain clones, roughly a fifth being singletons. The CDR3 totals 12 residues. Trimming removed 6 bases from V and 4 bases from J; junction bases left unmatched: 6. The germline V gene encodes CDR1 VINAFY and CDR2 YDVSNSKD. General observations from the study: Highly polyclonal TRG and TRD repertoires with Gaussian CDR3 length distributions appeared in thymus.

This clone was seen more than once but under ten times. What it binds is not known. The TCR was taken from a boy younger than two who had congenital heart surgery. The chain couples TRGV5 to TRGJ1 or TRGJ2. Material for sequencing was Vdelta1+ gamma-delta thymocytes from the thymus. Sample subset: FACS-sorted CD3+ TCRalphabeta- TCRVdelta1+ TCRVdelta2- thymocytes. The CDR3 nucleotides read TGTGCCACCTGGTTTGAGTATTATAAGAAACTCTTT. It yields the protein CATWFEYYKKLF.